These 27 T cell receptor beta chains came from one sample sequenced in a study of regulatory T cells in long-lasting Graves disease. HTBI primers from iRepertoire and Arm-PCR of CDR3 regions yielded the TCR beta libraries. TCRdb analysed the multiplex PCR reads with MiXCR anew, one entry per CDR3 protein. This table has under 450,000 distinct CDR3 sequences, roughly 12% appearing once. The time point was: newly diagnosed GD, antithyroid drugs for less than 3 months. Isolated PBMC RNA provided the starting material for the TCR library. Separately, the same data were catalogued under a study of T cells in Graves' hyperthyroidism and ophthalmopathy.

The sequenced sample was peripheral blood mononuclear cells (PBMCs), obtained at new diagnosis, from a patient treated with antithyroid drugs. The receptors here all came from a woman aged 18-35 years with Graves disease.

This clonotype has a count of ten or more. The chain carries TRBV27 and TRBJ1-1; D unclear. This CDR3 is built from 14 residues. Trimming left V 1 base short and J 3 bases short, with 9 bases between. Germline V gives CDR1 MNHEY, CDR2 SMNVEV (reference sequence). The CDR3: CASSLYNWDTEAFF. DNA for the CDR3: TGTGCCAGCAGTTTATATAACTGGGACACTGAAGCTTTCTTT.

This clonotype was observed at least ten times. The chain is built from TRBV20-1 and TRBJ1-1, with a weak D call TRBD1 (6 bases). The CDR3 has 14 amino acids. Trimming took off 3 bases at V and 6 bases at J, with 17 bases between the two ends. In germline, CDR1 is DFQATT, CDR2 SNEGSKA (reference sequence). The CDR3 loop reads CSASRGRGHSEAFF. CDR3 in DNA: TGCAGTGCTAGCAGGGGCCGTGGACATTCTGAAGCTTTCTTT.

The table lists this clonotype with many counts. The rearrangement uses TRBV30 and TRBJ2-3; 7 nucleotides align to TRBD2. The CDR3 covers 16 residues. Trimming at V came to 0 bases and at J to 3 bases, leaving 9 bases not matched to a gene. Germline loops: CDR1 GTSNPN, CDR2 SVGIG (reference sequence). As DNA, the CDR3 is TGTGCCTGGAGTGTACAGCGGGGTGCAGCAACAGATACGCAGTATTTT. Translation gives CAWSVQRGAATDTQYF.

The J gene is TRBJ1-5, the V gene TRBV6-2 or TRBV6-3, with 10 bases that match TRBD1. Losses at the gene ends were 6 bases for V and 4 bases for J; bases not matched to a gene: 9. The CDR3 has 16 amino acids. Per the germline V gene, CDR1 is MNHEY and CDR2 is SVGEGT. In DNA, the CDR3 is TGTGCCAGCAGCCGTAAACCGGGACAGGGGAATCAGCCCCAGCATTTT. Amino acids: CASSRKPGQGNQPQHF.

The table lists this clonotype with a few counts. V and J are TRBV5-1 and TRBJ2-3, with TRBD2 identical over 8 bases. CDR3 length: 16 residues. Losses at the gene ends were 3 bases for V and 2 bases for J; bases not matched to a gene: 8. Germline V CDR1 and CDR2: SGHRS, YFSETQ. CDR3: CASSSPLAGPTDTQYF. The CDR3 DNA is TGCGCCAGCAGCTCCCCGTTAGCGGGACCCACAGATACGCAGTATTTT.

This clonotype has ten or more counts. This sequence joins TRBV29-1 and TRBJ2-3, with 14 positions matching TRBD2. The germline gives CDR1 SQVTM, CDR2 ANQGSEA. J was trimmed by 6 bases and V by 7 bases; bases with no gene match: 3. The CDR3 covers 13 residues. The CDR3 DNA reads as TGCAGCGGGCGACTAGCGGGGGGGGATACGCAGTATTTT. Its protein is CSGRLAGGDTQYF.

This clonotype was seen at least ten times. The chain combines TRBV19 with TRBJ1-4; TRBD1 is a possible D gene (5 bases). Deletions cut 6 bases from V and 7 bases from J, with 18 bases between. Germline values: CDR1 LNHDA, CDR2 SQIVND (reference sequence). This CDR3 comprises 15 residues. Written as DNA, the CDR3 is TGTGCCAGTAGCGGCAGGGTGGAGGTTCGTGAAAAACTGTTTTTT. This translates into CASSGRVEVREKLFF. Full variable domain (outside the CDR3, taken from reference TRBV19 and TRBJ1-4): DGGITQSPKYLFRKEGQNVTLSCEQNLNHDAMYWYRQDPGQGLRLIYYSQIVNDFQKGDIAEGYSVSREKKESFPLTVTSAQKNPTAFYLCASSGRVEVREKLFFGSGTQLSVL.

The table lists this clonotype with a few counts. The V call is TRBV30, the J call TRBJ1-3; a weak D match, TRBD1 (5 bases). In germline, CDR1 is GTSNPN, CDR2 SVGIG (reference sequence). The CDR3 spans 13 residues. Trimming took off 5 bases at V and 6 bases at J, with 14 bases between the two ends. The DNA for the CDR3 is TGTGCCTGGGTCGAAGGACAACCAAACACCATATATTTT. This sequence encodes CAWVEGQPNTIYF.

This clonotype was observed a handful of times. The CDR3 DNA is TGTGCCACCAGTGATCCAGCGGAGGCCTACAATGAGCAGTTCTTC. This sequence encodes CATSDPAEAYNEQFF. V gene TRBV24-1 combines with J gene TRBJ2-1; D possibly corresponds to TRBD2 (5 bases). This CDR3 region has 15 residues. V lost 3 bases, J lost 2 bases, and 10 bases lay in between. Germline CDR1 is KGHDR and CDR2 is SFDVKD.

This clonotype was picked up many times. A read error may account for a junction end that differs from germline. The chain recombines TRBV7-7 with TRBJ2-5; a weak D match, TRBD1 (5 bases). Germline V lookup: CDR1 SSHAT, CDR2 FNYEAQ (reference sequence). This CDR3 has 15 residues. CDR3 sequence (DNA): TGTGCTAGCAGCTCGACCTCAGGGTTTCAAGAGACCCAGTACTTC. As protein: CASSSTSGFQETQYF.

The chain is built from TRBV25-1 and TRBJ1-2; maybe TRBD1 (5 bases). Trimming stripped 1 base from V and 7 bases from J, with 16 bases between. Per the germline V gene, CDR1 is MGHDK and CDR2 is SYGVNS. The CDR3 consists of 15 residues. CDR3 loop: CASSELGWGTAGYTF. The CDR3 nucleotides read TGTGCCAGCAGTGAATTAGGTTGGGGCACTGCTGGCTACACCTTC.

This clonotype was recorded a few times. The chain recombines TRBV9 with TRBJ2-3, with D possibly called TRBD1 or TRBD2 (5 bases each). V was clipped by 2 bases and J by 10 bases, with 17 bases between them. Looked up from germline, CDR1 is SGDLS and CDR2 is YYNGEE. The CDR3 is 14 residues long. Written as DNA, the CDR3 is TGTGCCAGCAGCGTCCTGCCTGAGGGACGTTCGCAGTATTTT. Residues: CASSVLPEGRSQYF.

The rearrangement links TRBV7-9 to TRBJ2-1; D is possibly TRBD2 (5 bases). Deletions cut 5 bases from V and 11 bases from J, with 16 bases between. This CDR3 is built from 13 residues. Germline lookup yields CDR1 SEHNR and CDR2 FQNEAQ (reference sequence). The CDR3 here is CASSTIWPSQQFF. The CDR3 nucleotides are TGTGCCAGCAGCACTATCTGGCCTAGCCAGCAGTTCTTC.

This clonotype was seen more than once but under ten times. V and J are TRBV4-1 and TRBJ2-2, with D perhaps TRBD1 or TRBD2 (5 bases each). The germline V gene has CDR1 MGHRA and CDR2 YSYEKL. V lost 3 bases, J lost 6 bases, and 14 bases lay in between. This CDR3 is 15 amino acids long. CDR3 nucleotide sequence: TGCGCCAGCAGCCAGCACTTGGGGGACGCCGGGGAGCTGTTTTTT. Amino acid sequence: CASSQHLGDAGELFF.

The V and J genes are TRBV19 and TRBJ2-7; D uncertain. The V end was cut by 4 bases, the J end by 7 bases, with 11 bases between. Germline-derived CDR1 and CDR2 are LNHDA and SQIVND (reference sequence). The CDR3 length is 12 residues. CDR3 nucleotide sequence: TGTGCCAGTAGTACTGGTTCTGTTGAGCAGTACTTC. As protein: CASSTGSVEQYF.

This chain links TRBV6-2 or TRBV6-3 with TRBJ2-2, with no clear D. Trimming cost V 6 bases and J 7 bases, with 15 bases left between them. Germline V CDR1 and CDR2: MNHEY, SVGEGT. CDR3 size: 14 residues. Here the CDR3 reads CASRRTPADGELFF. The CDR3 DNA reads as TGTGCCAGCAGACGGACCCCGGCGGACGGGGAGCTGTTTTTT.

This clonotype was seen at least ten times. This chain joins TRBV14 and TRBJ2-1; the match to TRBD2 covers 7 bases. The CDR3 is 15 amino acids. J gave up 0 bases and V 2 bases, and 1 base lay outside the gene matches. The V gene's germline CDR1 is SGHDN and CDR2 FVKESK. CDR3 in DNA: TGTGCCAGCAGCCAAAGCGGGGTCTCCTACAATGAGCAGTTCTTC. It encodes CASSQSGVSYNEQFF.

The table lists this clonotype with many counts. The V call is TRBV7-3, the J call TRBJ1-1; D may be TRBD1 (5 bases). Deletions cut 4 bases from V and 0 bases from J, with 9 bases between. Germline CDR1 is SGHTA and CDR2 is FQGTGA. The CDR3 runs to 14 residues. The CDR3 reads CASSSDSLNTEAFF. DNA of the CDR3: TGTGCCAGCAGCTCTGACAGCCTGAACACTGAAGCTTTCTTT.

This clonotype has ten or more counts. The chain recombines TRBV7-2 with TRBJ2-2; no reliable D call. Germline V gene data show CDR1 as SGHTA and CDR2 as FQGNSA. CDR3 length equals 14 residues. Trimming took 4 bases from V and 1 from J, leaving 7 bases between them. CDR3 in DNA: TGTGCCAGCAGCTCCACACAGAACACCGGGGAGCTGTTTTTT. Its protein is CASSSTQNTGELFF.

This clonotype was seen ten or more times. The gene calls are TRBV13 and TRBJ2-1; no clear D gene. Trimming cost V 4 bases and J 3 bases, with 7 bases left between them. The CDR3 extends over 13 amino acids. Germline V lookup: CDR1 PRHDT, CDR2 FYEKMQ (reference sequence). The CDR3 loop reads CASSSSNYNEQFF. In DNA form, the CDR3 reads TGTGCCAGCAGCTCTAGTAACTACAATGAGCAGTTCTTC.

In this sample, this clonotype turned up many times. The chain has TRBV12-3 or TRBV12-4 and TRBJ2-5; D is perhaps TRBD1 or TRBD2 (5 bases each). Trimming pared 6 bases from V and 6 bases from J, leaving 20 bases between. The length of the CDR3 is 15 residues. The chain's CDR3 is CASSPPEGLRKTQYF. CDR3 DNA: TGTGCCAGCAGCCCTCCCGAGGGGTTGAGGAAGACCCAGTACTTC.

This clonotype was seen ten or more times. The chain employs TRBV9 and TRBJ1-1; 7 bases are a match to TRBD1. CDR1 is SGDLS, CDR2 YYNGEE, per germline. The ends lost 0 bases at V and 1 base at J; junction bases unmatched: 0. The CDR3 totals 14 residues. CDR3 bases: TGTGCCAGCAGCGTAGCAGGGGGGAACACTGAAGCTTTCTTT. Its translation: CASSVAGGNTEAFF.

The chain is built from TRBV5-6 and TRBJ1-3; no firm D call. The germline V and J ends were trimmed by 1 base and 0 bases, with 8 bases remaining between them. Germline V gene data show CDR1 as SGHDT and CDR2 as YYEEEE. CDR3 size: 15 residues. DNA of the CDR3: TGTGCCAGCAGCTTGCCCGGAACCTCTGGAAACACCATATATTTT. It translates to CASSLPGTSGNTIYF.

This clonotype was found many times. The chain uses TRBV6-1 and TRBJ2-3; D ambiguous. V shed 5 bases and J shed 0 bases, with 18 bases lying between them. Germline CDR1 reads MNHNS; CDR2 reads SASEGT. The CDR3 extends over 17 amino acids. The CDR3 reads CASSPWVGSWSTDTQYF. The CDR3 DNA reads TGTGCCAGCAGTCCCTGGGTGGGGTCATGGAGCACAGATACGCAGTATTTT.

The CDR3 DNA follows: TGTGCCAGCAGCCCGACCCCTGCGGGAGGGCCTCGGTTCTTC. Translation gives CASSPTPAGGPRFF. The rearrangement joins TRBV7-9 to TRBJ2-1; TRBD2 aligns across 9 bases. J was trimmed by 15 bases and V by 5 bases; bases with no gene match: 14. This CDR3 comprises 14 residues. CDR1 and CDR2 (germline): SEHNR, FQNEAQ (reference sequence).

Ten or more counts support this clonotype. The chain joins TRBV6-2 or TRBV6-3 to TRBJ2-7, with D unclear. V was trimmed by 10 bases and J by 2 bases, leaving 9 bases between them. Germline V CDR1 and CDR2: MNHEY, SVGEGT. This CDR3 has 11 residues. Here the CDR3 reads CATTSAYEQYF. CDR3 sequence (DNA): TGTGCCACCACTTCGGCCTACGAGCAGTACTTC.

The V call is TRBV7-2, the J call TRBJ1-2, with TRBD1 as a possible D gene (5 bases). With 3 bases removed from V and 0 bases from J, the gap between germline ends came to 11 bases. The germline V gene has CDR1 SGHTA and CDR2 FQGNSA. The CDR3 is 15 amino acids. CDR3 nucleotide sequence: TGTGCCAGCAGCTTGAACAGGCTTACTAACTATGGCTACACCTTC. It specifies CASSLNRLTNYGYTF.